These 28 T cell receptor beta chains were all obtained from the same sample, sequenced in a study of OX40 agonist ivuxolimab in advanced cancers. Produced via immunoSEQ multiplex PCR; TCRdb's table is partial and in-frame only. The data contain about 35,000 clones, roughly 84% of them singletons. Sample: CD4+ or CD8+ T cells sorted from blood, taken in a trial of the OX40 agonist ivuxolimab. These receptor sequences come from an adult with an advanced solid tumor such as melanoma, head and neck, liver or kidney cancer.

The genes are TRBV19 and TRBJ1-2, with 7 bases matching TRBD1. V shed 6 bases, J shed 2 bases, and the junction held 9 bases outside the gene matches. The CDR3 loop spans 15 amino acids. Germline CDR1 LNHDA, CDR2 SQIVND (reference sequence). CDR3 DNA sequence: TGTGCCAGTAGCCCGACCGGGACAGCCAACTATGGCTACACCTTC. Translating it yields CASSPTGTANYGYTF.

The rearrangement links TRBV12-2 to TRBJ2-4; the tabulated D call, TRBD2, remains unverified against the DNA. TRBV12-2 is reported as a pseudogene. The CDR3 loop spans 15 amino acids. CDR3 residues: CARLGPRGCQNIQYF. Here the CDR3 DNA reads TGTGCAAGGTTAGGCCCCCGGGGTTGCCAAAACATTCAGTACTTC.

This clone has only one observation. The chain recombines TRBV18 with TRBJ2-3; D is possibly TRBD2 (6 bases). CDR1 is KGHSH and CDR2 is LQKENI in the germline V gene. There are 15 residues in the CDR3. Trimming left V 1 base short and J 8 bases short, with 16 bases between. CDR3 nucleotide sequence: TGTGCCAGCTCACCACGACTAGTGGGCCCAGGTACGCAGTATTTT. This encodes CASSPRLVGPGTQYF.

This sequence joins TRBV7-9 and TRBJ2-1; 12 bases map to TRBD2. The V and J ends lost 5 bases and 10 bases, in that order; junction bases with no gene match: 12. The CDR3 runs to 16 residues. CDR1 and CDR2 from the germline V gene are SEHNR and FQNEAQ (reference sequence). The DNA for the CDR3 is TGTGCCAGCAGCCCCACTGGGACTAGCGGGTCGGAGGAGCAGTTCTTC. Protein sequence: CASSPTGTSGSEEQFF. The entire variable domain, with the rest obtained from reference TRBV7-9 and TRBJ2-1, is as follows: DTGVSQNPRHKITKRGQNVTFRCDPISEHNRLYWYRQTLGQGPEFLTYFQNEAQLEKSRLLSDRFSAERPKGSFSTLEIQRTEQGDSAMYLCASSPTGTSGSEEQFFGPGTRLTVL.

This clone appeared a few times. The chain links TRBV19 to TRBJ1-2; tentatively, D is TRBD1 (6 bases). The CDR3 extends over 13 amino acids. Germline assignment: CDR1 LNHDA and CDR2 SQIVND (reference sequence). The V gene lost 3 bases and the J gene lost 6 bases, with 11 bases spanning the gap. The CDR3: CASSIGGGNGYTF. CDR3 nucleotides: TGTGCCAGTAGTATCGGAGGGGGAAATGGCTACACCTTC.

The J gene is TRBJ1-5, the V gene TRBV19, with D uncertain. Trimming took off 1 base at V and 7 bases at J, with 11 bases between the two ends. The germline V gene encodes CDR1 LNHDA and CDR2 SQIVND (reference sequence). The CDR3 sequence is 14 residues long. CDR3 in DNA: TGTGCCAGTAGTATAGTGGGAGGTTACCAGCCCCAGCATTTT. Protein: CASSIVGGYQPQHF.

The V and J genes are TRBV4-1 and TRBJ2-3, with D tentatively TRBD2 (6 bases). CDR3 length: 17 amino acids. Germline V gene data show CDR1 as MGHRA and CDR2 as YSYEKL. Trimming cost V 2 bases and J 0 bases, with 15 bases left between them. CDR3 sequence (DNA): TGCGCCAGCAGCCAACTCAGACGGGGGTCTAGCACAGATACGCAGTATTTT. It yields the protein CASSQLRRGSSTDTQYF.

This rearrangement joins TRBV5-4 to TRBJ2-3; D possibly corresponds to TRBD2 (5 bases). Germline CDR1 and CDR2: SGHNT and YYREEE (reference sequence). The CDR3 has 16 residues. Deletions cut 6 bases from V and 4 bases from J, with 21 bases between. CDR3 in amino acids: CASTNSGHGRADTQYF. The CDR3 nucleotides read TGTGCCAGCACCAATTCGGGTCACGGGCGGGCAGATACGCAGTATTTT.

This chain joins TRBV4-2 and TRBJ2-1; 12 bases line up with TRBD2. J lost 6 bases, V lost 4 bases, and 13 bases had no gene match. The germline CDR1 and CDR2 sequences are LGHNA and YNFKEQ. There are 18 residues in the CDR3. For the CDR3, the DNA is TGTGCCAGCAGCCTCAATAGGCAGACTAGCGGGGGAATCAATGAGCAGTTCTTC. This codes for CASSLNRQTSGGINEQFF.

The chain has TRBV21-1 and TRBJ2-5; the D call in the table, TRBD2, was not verified against the DNA. TRBV21-1 has pseudogene status. The CDR3 totals 13 residues. The CDR3 bases are TGTGCCAGCCCCCGGGGTCCAAAAGAGACCCAGTACTTC. It yields the protein CASPRGPKETQYF.

CDR3 protein: CSASRHNEQFF. The CDR3 DNA reads TGCAGTGCTAGTAGGCACAATGAGCAGTTCTTC. The chain carries TRBV20-1 and TRBJ2-1, with D unresolved. This CDR3 has 11 amino acids. V was pared by 3 bases and J by 5 bases, with 5 bases between. Per the germline V gene, CDR1 is DFQATT and CDR2 is SNEGSKA (reference sequence).

V gene TRBV6-5 combines with J gene TRBJ1-6, with D possibly TRBD1 on 6 matching bases. The V gene lost 11 bases and the J gene lost 4 bases, with 18 bases spanning the gap. This CDR3 comprises 15 residues. The germline gives CDR1 MNHEY, CDR2 SVGAGI. This CDR3 is CAVRPGTPYNSPLHF. CDR3 nucleotides: TGTGCCGTTCGGCCCGGGACACCGTATAATTCACCCCTCCACTTT.

The count of this clone is one. This rearrangement joins TRBV11-2 to TRBJ2-7; D may be TRBD2 (5 bases). This CDR3 contains 15 residues. Between the trimmed V and J ends, which lost 2 bases and 2 bases, there was a span of 13 bases. Germline V gene sequence: CDR1 SGHAT, CDR2 FQNNGV. The CDR3 region has the DNA TGTGCCAGCAGCTTACAAGTGACGGGAACCTACGAGCAGTACTTC. Its translation is CASSLQVTGTYEQYF. The full variable domain, with the rest looked up from reference TRBV11-2 and TRBJ2-7, is EAGVAQSPRYKIIEKRQSVAFWCNPISGHATLYWYQQILGQGPKLLIQFQNNGVVDDSQLPKDRFSAERLKGVDSTLKIQPAKLEDSAVYLCASSLQVTGTYEQYFGPGTRLTVT.

V and J are TRBV29-1 and TRBJ1-1, with unresolved D. The V and J ends lost 4 bases and 1 base respectively, with 10 bases between them. CDR3 size: 13 residues. In germline, CDR1 is SQVTM, CDR2 ANQGSEA. CDR3 DNA sequence: TGCAGCGTTGCTCCCCAGGCGAACACTGAAGCTTTCTTT. It translates to CSVAPQANTEAFF.

The rearrangement links TRBV7-2 to TRBJ1-2; D is possibly TRBD1 (5 bases). Germline V gene data show CDR1 as SGHTA and CDR2 as FQGNSA. The V end lost 4 bases, the J end lost 4 bases, and 10 bases lay between the germline ends. This CDR3 is built from 13 residues. CDR3 loop: CASSSDRAYGYTF. In DNA form, the CDR3 reads TGTGCCAGCAGCTCCGACAGAGCCTATGGCTACACCTTC.

The V and J genes are TRBV5-6 and TRBJ2-3; 7 bases match TRBD1. Per the germline V gene, CDR1 is SGHDT and CDR2 is YYEEEE. Trimming cost V 4 bases and J 2 bases; bases outside gene matches: 7. This CDR3 region has 15 residues. The CDR3 is CASSVGQVYTDTQYF. CDR3 in DNA: TGTGCCAGCAGCGTTGGACAGGTTTACACAGATACGCAGTATTTT.

The chain uses TRBV6-5 and TRBJ1-1, with D possibly being TRBD1 (5 bases). Trimming took 7 bases from V and 6 from J, leaving 12 bases between them. The V gene's germline CDR1 is MNHEY and CDR2 SVGAGI. CDR3 length: 12 residues. The CDR3 sequence: CASKTVGAEAFF. The CDR3, as DNA: TGTGCCAGCAAGACTGTGGGGGCTGAAGCTTTCTTT.

The J gene is TRBJ2-7, the V gene TRBV29-1; D uncertain. CDR1 and CDR2 from the germline V gene are SQVTM and ANQGSEA. This CDR3 spans 13 amino acids. Trimming pared 2 bases from V and 3 bases from J, leaving 11 bases between. CDR3 bases: TGCAGCGTTGAAAGAGGAAAGGGCTACGAGCAGTACTTC. It is translated as CSVERGKGYEQYF.

The chain employs TRBV11-2 and TRBJ1-2; D remains ambiguous. Germline loops: CDR1 SGHAT, CDR2 FQNNGV. The CDR3 contains 15 residues. V shed 5 bases and J shed 8 bases, with 21 bases lying between them. The CDR3 spells CASSPRTSDAGGYTF. The CDR3 DNA reads as TGTGCCAGCAGCCCCCGGACCTCCGACGCGGGGGGCTACACCTTC.

The chain has TRBV6-6 and TRBJ1-1, with no clear D. The CDR3 contains 12 residues. Germline V CDR1 and CDR2: MNHNY, SVGAGI (reference sequence). Trimming pared 5 bases from V and 3 bases from J, leaving 7 bases between. The CDR3 region is CASSQQYTEAFF. The CDR3 bases are TGTGCCAGCAGTCAACAGTACACTGAAGCTTTCTTT.

The chain carries TRBV5-1 and TRBJ2-1; possibly TRBD1 for D (6 bases). V was pared by 7 bases and J by 8 bases, with 19 bases between. Germline V gives CDR1 SGHRS, CDR2 YFSETQ. The CDR3 contains 14 residues. The CDR3 sequence: CASREQGFFDEQFF. The CDR3 nucleotides read TGCGCCAGCCGAGAACAGGGTTTTTTCGATGAGCAGTTCTTC.

About this clone itself: This sample includes further DNA sequences coding for the same CDR3. V and J are TRBV7-9 and TRBJ1-2; D is undetermined. Germline values: CDR1 SEHNR, CDR2 FQNEAQ (reference sequence). V lost 5 bases and J lost 2, with 6 bases in between. The CDR3 loop spans 12 amino acids. CDR3 protein: CASSTPNYGYTF. The CDR3 DNA reads TGTGCCAGCAGCACGCCCAACTATGGCTACACCTTC.

The chain carries TRBV5-1 and TRBJ1-1; possible D gene TRBD1, 6 bases. Trimming left V 4 bases short and J 1 base short, with 11 bases between. This CDR3 has 14 amino acids. Germline-derived CDR1 and CDR2 are SGHRS and YFSETQ. This chain's CDR3 is CASSQGRGNTEAFF. The CDR3, as DNA: TGCGCCAGCAGCCAGGGGAGGGGGAACACTGAAGCTTTCTTT.

The rearrangement joins TRBV6-1 to TRBJ2-5; 11 bases line up with TRBD2. The length of the CDR3 is 14 residues. Germline values: CDR1 MNHNS, CDR2 SASEGT. V lost 1 base, J lost 7 bases, and 2 bases stayed unmatched. Here the CDR3 reads CASSEGLAGRTQYF. For the CDR3, the DNA is TGTGCCAGCAGTGAAGGACTAGCGGGACGGACCCAGTACTTC.

This clone has just one count. The chain is built from TRBV5-1 and TRBJ2-7; D is unclear. This CDR3 region has 14 residues. Germline V gene sequence: CDR1 SGHRS, CDR2 YFSETQ. V lost 5 bases to trimming and J lost 0 bases, with 12 bases between them. The CDR3 bases are TGCGCCAGCAGGATTGCAGAGAGCTCCTACGAGCAGTACTTC. Protein product: CASRIAESSYEQYF.

The V call is TRBV2, the J call TRBJ2-7; 10 nucleotides agree with TRBD1. The germline gives CDR1 SNHLY, CDR2 FYNNEI. There are 14 residues in the CDR3. The J segment lost 4 bases and the V segment lost 6 bases, leaving 6 bases of the junction unmatched. The CDR3 sequence is CASRPGTGVYEQYF. CDR3 bases: TGTGCCAGCAGACCCGGGACAGGGGTTTACGAGCAGTACTTC. Together with reference TRBV2 and TRBJ2-7, the CDR3 gives the full variable domain: EPEVTQTPSHQVTQMGQEVILRCVPISNHLYFYWYRQILGQKVEFLVSFYNNEISEKSEIFDDQFSVERPDGSNFTLKIRSTKLEDSAMYFCASRPGTGVYEQYFGPGTRLTVT.

This clone was seen a single time. A read error may account for a junction end that differs from germline. The chain employs TRBV5-6 and TRBJ1-3; TRBD1 matches at 9 bases. Germline values: CDR1 SGHDT, CDR2 YYEEEE. The CDR3 is made up of 15 amino acids. The chain's CDR3 is CASSAQGAPGSTIYF. Here the CDR3 DNA reads TGTGCCAGCAGCGCACAGGGGGCGCCCGGAAGCACCATATATTTT.

The chain is built from TRBV30 and TRBJ2-7; 9 bases are shared with TRBD1. Per germline, CDR1 GTSNPN and CDR2 SVGIG (reference sequence). The CDR3 is 14 residues long. J was trimmed by 5 bases and V by 8 bases; bases with no gene match: 13. The CDR3 reads CAPDNRDRVHEQYF. Here the CDR3 DNA reads TGTGCCCCTGATAACCGGGACAGGGTCCACGAGCAGTACTTC.